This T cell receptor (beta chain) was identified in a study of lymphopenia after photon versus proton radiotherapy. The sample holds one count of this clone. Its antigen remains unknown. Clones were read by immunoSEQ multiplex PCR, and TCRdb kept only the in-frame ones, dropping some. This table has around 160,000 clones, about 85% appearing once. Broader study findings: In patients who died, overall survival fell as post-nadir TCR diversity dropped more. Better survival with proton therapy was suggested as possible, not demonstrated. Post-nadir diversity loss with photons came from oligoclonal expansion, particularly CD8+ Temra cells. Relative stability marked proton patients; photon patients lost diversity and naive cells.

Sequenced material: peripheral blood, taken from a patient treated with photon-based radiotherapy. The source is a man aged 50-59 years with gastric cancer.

As DNA, the CDR3 is TGTGCCAGCAGCCCAGGGACAGGGGGCAATGAGCAGTTCTTC. Encoded protein: CASSPGTGGNEQFF. The chain combines TRBV5-6 with TRBJ2-1, with 11 bases aligning to TRBD1. Germline V gene lookup returns CDR1 SGHDT and CDR2 YYEEEE. V lost 4 bases and J lost 6; bases outside the gene matches: 3. The CDR3 length is 14 residues.